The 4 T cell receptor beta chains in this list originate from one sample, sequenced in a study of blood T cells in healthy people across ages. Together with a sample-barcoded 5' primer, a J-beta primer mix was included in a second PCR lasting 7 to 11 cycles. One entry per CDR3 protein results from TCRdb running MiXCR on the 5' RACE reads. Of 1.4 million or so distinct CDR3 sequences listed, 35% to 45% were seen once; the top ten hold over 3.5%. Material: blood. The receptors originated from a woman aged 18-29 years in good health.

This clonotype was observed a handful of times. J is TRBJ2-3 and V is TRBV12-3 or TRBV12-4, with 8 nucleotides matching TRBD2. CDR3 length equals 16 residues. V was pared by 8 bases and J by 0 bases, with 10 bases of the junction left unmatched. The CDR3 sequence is CASSSPSGHSTDTQYF. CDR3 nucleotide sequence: TGTGCCAGCTCCTCACCTAGCGGGCATAGCACAGATACGCAGTATTTT.

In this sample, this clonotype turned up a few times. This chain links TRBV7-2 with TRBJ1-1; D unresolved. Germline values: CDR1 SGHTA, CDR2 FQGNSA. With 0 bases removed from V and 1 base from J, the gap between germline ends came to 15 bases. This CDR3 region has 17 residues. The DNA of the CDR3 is TGTGCCAGCAGCTTAGCGATCGCGAGACGCGGGAACACTGAAGCTTTCTTT. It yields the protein CASSLAIARRGNTEAFF.

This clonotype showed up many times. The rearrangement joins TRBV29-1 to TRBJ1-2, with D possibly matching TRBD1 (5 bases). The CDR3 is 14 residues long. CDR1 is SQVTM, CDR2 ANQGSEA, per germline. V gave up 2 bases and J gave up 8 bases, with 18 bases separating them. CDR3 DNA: TGCAGCGTTGAATCCCCGGGACGGTTGAGGGGCTACACCTTC. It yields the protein CSVESPGRLRGYTF.

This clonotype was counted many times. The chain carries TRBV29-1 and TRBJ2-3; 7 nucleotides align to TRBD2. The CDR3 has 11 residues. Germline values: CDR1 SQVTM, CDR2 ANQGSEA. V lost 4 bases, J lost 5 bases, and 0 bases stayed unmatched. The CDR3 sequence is CSVGGGDTQYF. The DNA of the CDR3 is TGCAGCGTTGGGGGGGGAGATACGCAGTATTTT.